The 25 T cell receptor beta chains reported below all come from one sample, sequenced in a study of vaccination effects on CD4 cells after COVID-19. For these TCRs, the target antigens are not known. Cells that had been cultured for about 10 days were the source of isolated CD4+ T cells. Only in-frame clones appear in the TCRdb table, and some are missing; sequencing was by immunoSEQ multiplex PCR. The sample has around 41,000 clones, around 76% seen once; the top ten hold under 3%. The sequencing used CD4+ T cells from PBMCs cultured without peptide, collected before COVID-19 vaccination. These TCRs come from a human donor who received a COVID-19 vaccine.

The chain recombines TRBV5-5 with TRBJ1-3, with 8 bases identical to TRBD1. V dropped 5 bases and J dropped 1; count of bases not matched to a gene: 8. The CDR3 spans 16 residues. Germline V gene sequence: CDR1 SGHKS, CDR2 YYEKEE (reference sequence). This CDR3 reads CASSPTGALSGNTIYF. The DNA of the CDR3 is TGTGCCAGCAGTCCGACAGGGGCCCTATCTGGAAACACCATATATTTT.

The chain employs TRBV4-1 and TRBJ1-1, with D tentatively TRBD1 (5 bases). V gave up 4 bases and J gave up 1 base, with 10 bases separating them. Germline CDR1 and CDR2: MGHRA and YSYEKL. The CDR3 contains 14 residues. CDR3 bases: TGCGCCAGCAGCCTGGGAACAGGGAACACTGAAGCTTTCTTT. Protein: CASSLGTGNTEAFF.

This sequence joins TRBV6-5 and TRBJ1-1, with D tentatively TRBD1 (6 bases). CDR1 and CDR2 (germline): MNHEY, SVGAGI. With 7 bases removed from V and 5 bases from J, the gap between germline ends came to 14 bases. The CDR3 is 13 amino acids. The CDR3 loop is CASNGGAGTEAFF. Written as DNA, the CDR3 is TGTGCCAGCAATGGGGGCGCCGGGACTGAAGCTTTCTTT.

The J gene is TRBJ1-5, the V gene TRBV10-3, with 10 positions matching TRBD1. V dropped 9 bases and J dropped 3; count of bases not matched to a gene: 5. Germline V lookup: CDR1 ENHRY, CDR2 SYGVKD. The CDR3 is 14 residues long. The CDR3 is CAIATGGANQPQHF. The CDR3 DNA reads TGTGCCATAGCGACAGGGGGCGCCAATCAGCCCCAGCATTTT.

This chain connects TRBV7-2 to TRBJ2-7, with D possibly called TRBD1 or TRBD2 (6 bases each). CDR3 size: 15 residues. In germline, CDR1 is SGHTA, CDR2 FQGNSA. V lost 3 bases to trimming and J lost 0 bases, with 12 bases between them. This chain's CDR3 is CASSLGLGASYEQYV. CDR3 sequence (DNA): TGTGCCAGCAGCTTGGGACTGGGGGCCTCCTACGAGCAGTACGTC.

CDR3 coding DNA: TGTGCCAGCAGTTCGGCAGGGGTCTATGGCTACACCTTC. It is translated as CASSSAGVYGYTF. The chain is built from TRBV6-5 and TRBJ1-2; D is possibly TRBD1 (6 bases). The length of the CDR3 is 13 residues. The ends were cut back, 4 bases at V and 4 bases at J, with 10 bases in the middle. Germline V gene sequence: CDR1 MNHEY, CDR2 SVGAGI.

The chain joins TRBV25-1 to TRBJ2-3, with D perhaps TRBD1 (5 bases). Germline loops: CDR1 MGHDK, CDR2 SYGVNS. The length of the CDR3 is 15 residues. V dropped 6 bases and J dropped 4 bases, with 17 bases sitting between them. The CDR3 DNA follows: TGTGCCAGCAGCCCAGCCCAGGGTTTTTCAGATACGCAGTATTTT. Protein sequence: CASSPAQGFSDTQYF.

The CDR3 here is CASSCRGGRLRYTF. The CDR3 DNA is TGTGCCAGCAGCTGCCGAGGGGGACGTTTGCGCTACACCTTC. This sequence joins TRBV7-7 and TRBJ1-2, with a possible D match to TRBD1 (6 bases). The CDR3 sequence is 14 residues long. The germline CDR1 and CDR2 sequences are SSHAT and FNYEAQ (reference sequence). With 4 bases removed from V and 9 bases from J, the gap between germline ends came to 18 bases.

The chain couples TRBV6-5 to TRBJ1-1, with D possibly TRBD1 on 5 matching bases. The V end was cut by 9 bases, the J end by 0 bases, with 11 bases between. The CDR3 has 13 amino acids. Looked up from germline, CDR1 is MNHEY and CDR2 is SVGAGI. CDR3 sequence: CASWGYMNTEAFF. CDR3 in DNA: TGTGCCAGTTGGGGGTACATGAACACTGAAGCTTTCTTT.

The V gene is TRBV9, the J gene TRBJ1-6; D is ambiguous. Germline CDR1 SGDLS, CDR2 YYNGEE. The V and J ends lost 0 bases and 9 bases respectively, with 13 bases between them. The CDR3 is made up of 15 amino acids. Written as DNA, the CDR3 is TGTGCCAGCAGCGTAGATACAGTCATGAGTTCACCCCTCCACTTT. Protein sequence: CASSVDTVMSSPLHF.

J is TRBJ1-3 and V is TRBV5-1, with D hard to call. The CDR3 is made up of 15 amino acids. V was cut by 7 bases and J by 2 bases, with 16 bases left in between. Looked up from germline, CDR1 is SGHRS and CDR2 is YFSETQ. The CDR3 region is CASGPGRAPGNTIYF. Written as DNA, the CDR3 is TGCGCCAGCGGACCCGGGAGGGCGCCTGGAAACACCATATATTTT.

The chain joins TRBV5-3 to TRBJ2-1; TRBD2 aligns across 8 bases. TRBV5-3 is annotated as an ORF whose role is uncertain. The ends lost 0 bases at V and 0 bases at J; junction bases unmatched: 5. The CDR3 extends over 17 amino acids. In DNA, the CDR3 is TGTGCCAGAAGCTTGGATTCGGGAGGGAGCTCCTACAATGAGCAGTTCTTC. Translating gives CARSLDSGGSSYNEQFF.

V usage is TRBV6-5 and J usage is TRBJ1-4; D not resolved. CDR1 MNHEY and CDR2 SVGAGI come from the germline V gene. The V and J ends lost 0 bases and 0 bases respectively, with 8 bases between them. The CDR3 has 16 residues. CDR3 sequence: CASSYSRTATNEKLFF. CDR3 nucleotides: TGTGCCAGCAGTTACTCCAGAACTGCAACTAATGAAAAACTGTTTTTT.

The V gene is TRBV15, the J gene TRBJ1-1; D ambiguous. V lost 3 bases, J lost 2 bases, and 7 bases lay in between. This CDR3 spans 13 amino acids. From germline, CDR1 is LNHNV and CDR2 YYDKDF (reference sequence). CDR3 region: CATSRVINTEAFF. The DNA of the CDR3 is TGTGCCACCAGCAGGGTAATAAACACTGAAGCTTTCTTT.

This clone showed up just once. V is TRBV3-1 (or the pseudogene TRBV3-2) and J is TRBJ1-5, with a possible D match to TRBD1 (5 bases). The V gene's germline CDR1 is LGHDT and CDR2 YNNKEL (reference sequence). V was trimmed by 11 bases and J by 2 bases, leaving 16 bases between them. CDR3 size: 14 residues. This CDR3 reads CASSPHRRNQPQHF. The CDR3 DNA sequence: TGTGCCTCCTCACCTCACAGGCGCAATCAGCCCCAGCATTTT.

This chain links TRBV4-1 with TRBJ1-4; D uncertain. Germline loops: CDR1 MGHRA, CDR2 YSYEKL. Trimming removed 1 base at V and 8 bases at J, with 14 bases between. This CDR3 region has 15 residues. The CDR3 DNA reads TGCGCCAGCAGCCAAGGGACTCGGGCGGCAGAAAAACTGTTTTTT. As protein: CASSQGTRAAEKLFF.

The chain joins TRBV28 to TRBJ1-3, with D unclear. The germline V gene encodes CDR1 MDHEN and CDR2 SYDVKM. The germline V and J ends were trimmed by 6 bases and 4 bases, with 7 bases remaining between them. This CDR3 is built from 12 residues. The CDR3 DNA is TGTGCCAGCAGCCGTCTCGGAAACACCATATATTTT. Protein sequence: CASSRLGNTIYF.

V usage is TRBV5-1 and J usage is TRBJ1-1; tentatively, D is TRBD1 (5 bases). CDR3 size: 15 residues. Between the trimmed V and J ends, which lost 1 base and 1 base, there was a span of 11 bases. Germline CDR1 is SGHRS and CDR2 is YFSETQ. This CDR3 is CASSLTGQKNTEAFF. CDR3 bases: TGCGCCAGCAGCTTGACTGGACAAAAGAACACTGAAGCTTTCTTT.

V is TRBV6-1 and J is TRBJ1-1, with 8 bases that match TRBD1. The CDR3 covers 15 residues. Germline CDR1 reads MNHNS; CDR2 reads SASEGT. The trim removed 3 bases at V and 3 bases at J, leaving 6 bases unmatched. In nucleotides, the CDR3 is TGTGCCAGCAGTGAGGGAACAGGGGGATACACTGAAGCTTTCTTT. Protein sequence: CASSEGTGGYTEAFF.

The chain combines TRBV19 with TRBJ2-2; 8 nucleotides match TRBD2. This CDR3 comprises 17 residues. After removal of 5 bases from V and 0 bases from J, the junction contained 8 bases not matched to a gene. Germline V gives CDR1 LNHDA, CDR2 SQIVND (reference sequence). This CDR3 reads CASSRLAGNANTGELFF. The CDR3, as DNA: TGTGCCAGTAGTCGCTTAGCGGGGAATGCGAACACCGGGGAGCTGTTTTTT. The complete variable domain, with remaining parts taken from reference TRBV19 and TRBJ2-2, reads DGGITQSPKYLFRKEGQNVTLSCEQNLNHDAMYWYRQDPGQGLRLIYYSQIVNDFQKGDIAEGYSVSREKKESFPLTVTSAQKNPTAFYLCASSRLAGNANTGELFFGEGSRLTVL.

This clone was seen just once. The chain employs TRBV25-1 and TRBJ1-1; D remains ambiguous. Germline values: CDR1 MGHDK, CDR2 SYGVNS. There are 13 residues in the CDR3. The ends were cut back, 6 bases at V and 5 bases at J, with 13 bases in the middle. The DNA of the CDR3 is TGTGCCAGCAGCGCCTTAAAGTCTACTGAAGCTTTCTTT. It is translated as CASSALKSTEAFF.

The chain employs TRBV7-3 and TRBJ2-1; 7 bases align to TRBD1. The CDR3 is 14 residues long. V lost 6 bases to trimming and J lost 2 bases; unmatched junction nucleotides: 4. From germline, CDR1 is SGHTA and CDR2 FQGTGA. Here the CDR3 reads CASRSQGAYNEQFF. The CDR3 DNA sequence: TGTGCCAGCAGATCCCAGGGGGCCTACAATGAGCAGTTCTTC.

This chain joins TRBV19 and TRBJ1-5; D remains ambiguous. Germline V gives CDR1 LNHDA, CDR2 SQIVND (reference sequence). There are 15 residues in the CDR3. V was clipped by 0 bases and J by 3 bases, with 9 bases between them. The CDR3 is CASSIDGTANQPQHF. As DNA, the CDR3 is TGTGCCAGTAGTATAGACGGCACTGCCAATCAGCCCCAGCATTTT.

J is TRBJ2-1 and V is TRBV6-1; D gene uncertain. Trimming shortened V by 1 base and J by 7 bases, and 11 bases separated the two germline ends. The CDR3 consists of 14 residues. Germline-derived CDR1 and CDR2 are MNHNS and SASEGT. The CDR3 loop reads CASSEGVWGNEQFF. The CDR3 DNA follows: TGTGCCAGCAGTGAAGGGGTGTGGGGAAATGAGCAGTTCTTC.

The gene calls are TRBV3-1 (or the pseudogene TRBV3-2) and TRBJ2-1; no clear D gene. The CDR3 consists of 13 residues. Germline V lookup: CDR1 LGHDT, CDR2 YNNKEL (reference sequence). The V end lost 1 base, the J end lost 7 bases, and 8 bases lay between the germline ends. The CDR3 loop reads CASSQVNRNEQFF. For the CDR3, the DNA is TGTGCCAGCAGCCAAGTCAACAGAAATGAGCAGTTCTTC.